These 8 T cell receptor beta chains were all obtained from the same sample, sequenced in a study of blood T cell repertoires in COVID-19. Repertoires were generated with immunoSEQ multiplex PCR, while TCRdb's copy carries only in-frame clones and drops some. The table shows about 260,000 clones, with under 90% occurring only once. Sequenced material: peripheral blood. The receptors derive from a man aged 60 to 75 with acute or convalescent COVID-19.

This chain uses TRBV27 with TRBJ1-1, with D possibly matching TRBD1 (5 bases). Trimming stripped 4 bases from V and 5 bases from J, with 11 bases between. CDR1 and CDR2 (germline): MNHEY, SMNVEV (reference sequence). The CDR3 has 13 residues. CDR3 nucleotide sequence: TGTGCCAGCAGTTCCCTCAGGGTAACTGAAGCTTTCTTT. The encoded protein is CASSSLRVTEAFF.

V and J are TRBV5-1 and TRBJ2-7; the match to TRBD2 covers 9 bases. V was pared by 0 bases and J by 4 bases, with 2 bases of the junction left unmatched. Germline assignment: CDR1 SGHRS and CDR2 YFSETQ. The CDR3 runs to 14 residues. For the CDR3, the DNA is TGCGCCAGCAGCTTGGCCCTAGCGGGGTACGAGCAGTACTTC. It is translated as CASSLALAGYEQYF. Full variable domain (missing parts from reference TRBV5-1 and TRBJ2-7): KAGVTQTPRYLIKTRGQQVTLSCSPISGHRSVSWYQQTPGQGLQFLFEYFSETQRNKGNFPGRFSGRQFSNSRSEMNVSTLELGDSALYLCASSLALAGYEQYFGPGTRLTVT.

The chain combines TRBV28 with TRBJ1-1, with TRBD1 matching over 7 bases. The germline V gene encodes CDR1 MDHEN and CDR2 SYDVKM. V trimming: 6 bases; J trimming: 6 bases; junction bases outside the gene matches: 10. The CDR3 sequence is 14 residues long. CDR3 DNA sequence: TGTGCCAGCAGCTTTGCAGGGGGTTGGTCTGAAGCTTTCTTT. Amino acid sequence: CASSFAGGWSEAFF.

The chain combines TRBV6-5 with TRBJ2-7, with a tentative D call TRBD1 (7 bases). The V gene lost 0 bases and the J gene lost 6 bases, with 18 bases spanning the gap. Germline CDR1 is MNHEY and CDR2 is SVGAGI. The CDR3 is 16 amino acids. The CDR3 DNA follows: TGTGCCAGCAGTTACTCGGCGGGACAGCACCCATTCGAGCAGTACTTC. Amino acids: CASSYSAGQHPFEQYF.

The chain is built from TRBV6-6 and TRBJ1-2; possibly TRBD1 for D (6 bases). With 5 bases removed from V and 4 bases from J, the gap between germline ends came to 14 bases. Germline lookup yields CDR1 MNHNY and CDR2 SVGAGI (reference sequence). The CDR3 contains 14 residues. CDR3 DNA: TGTGCCAGCAGTGCCAGGGGTGGGGTCTATGGCTACACCTTC. Translating it yields CASSARGGVYGYTF.

The rearrangement uses TRBV7-8 and TRBJ1-5, with D perhaps matching TRBD1 (5 bases). The CDR3 extends over 13 amino acids. Germline lookup yields CDR1 SGHVS and CDR2 FQNEAQ. Deletions cut 5 bases from V and 5 bases from J, with 10 bases between. Written as DNA, the CDR3 is TGTGCCAGCAGCCGCTTAGGGGATCAGCCCCAGCATTTT. Protein sequence: CASSRLGDQPQHF.

Only a few counts were recorded for this clone. CDR3 amino acids: CASSQERWTGTIGEKLFF. The CDR3 coding sequence is TGCGCCAGCAGCCAAGAGAGATGGACAGGGACGATTGGTGAAAAACTGTTTTTT. V usage is TRBV4-1 and J usage is TRBJ1-4; 8 positions agree with TRBD1. Per germline, CDR1 MGHRA and CDR2 YSYEKL. V lost 0 bases and J lost 7; bases outside the gene matches: 13. CDR3 length: 18 amino acids.

This clone was found a few times. This chain joins TRBV12-3 or TRBV12-4 and TRBJ1-5; D perhaps matches TRBD1 (6 bases). Trimming cost V 3 bases and J 5 bases, with 8 bases left between them. This CDR3 region has 13 residues. In nucleotides, the CDR3 is TGTGCCAGCAGTTTGACAGGTGATCAGCCCCAGCATTTT. It translates to CASSLTGDQPQHF.